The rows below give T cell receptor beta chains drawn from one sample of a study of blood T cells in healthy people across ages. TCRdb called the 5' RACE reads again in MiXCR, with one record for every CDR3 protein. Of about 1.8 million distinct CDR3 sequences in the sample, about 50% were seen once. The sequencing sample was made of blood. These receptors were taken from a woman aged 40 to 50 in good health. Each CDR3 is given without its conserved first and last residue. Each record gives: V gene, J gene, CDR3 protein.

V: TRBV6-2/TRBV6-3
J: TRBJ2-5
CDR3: ASSYSVGTPQETQY

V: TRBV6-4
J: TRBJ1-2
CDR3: ASRGDYNYGYT

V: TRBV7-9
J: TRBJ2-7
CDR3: ASSLGQGGRYEQY

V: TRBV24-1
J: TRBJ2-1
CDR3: ATSALAGSSYNEQF

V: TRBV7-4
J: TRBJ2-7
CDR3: ASSLWTSYEQY

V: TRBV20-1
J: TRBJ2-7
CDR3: SAPDVQGSSYEQY

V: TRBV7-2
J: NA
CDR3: ASRGMGEQY

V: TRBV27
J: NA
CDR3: ASSVYGEQETQY

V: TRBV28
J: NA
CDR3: ASSFARGRFEQY

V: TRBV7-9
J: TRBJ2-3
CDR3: ASSLLTPVTDTQY

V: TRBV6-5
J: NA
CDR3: ASRRAGGGKETQY

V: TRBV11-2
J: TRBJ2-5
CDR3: ASSILVGRSVRRQETQY

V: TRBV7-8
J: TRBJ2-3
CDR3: ASSLLGKISTDTQY

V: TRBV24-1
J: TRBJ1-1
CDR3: ATSLSGATEAF

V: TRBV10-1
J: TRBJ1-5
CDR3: ASSDGSQPQH

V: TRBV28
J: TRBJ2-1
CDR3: ASSLSGSTIYNEQF

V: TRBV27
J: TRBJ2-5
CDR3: ASSFGQGTQY

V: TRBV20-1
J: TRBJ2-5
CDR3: SAVPGQAAGETQY

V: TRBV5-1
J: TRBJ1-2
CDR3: ASSLPPDRASGYT

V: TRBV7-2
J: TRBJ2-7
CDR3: ASSFAAQTSYEQY

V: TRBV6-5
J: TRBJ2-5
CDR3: ASSTLEETQY

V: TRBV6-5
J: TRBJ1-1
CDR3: ASSYGQFGTEAF